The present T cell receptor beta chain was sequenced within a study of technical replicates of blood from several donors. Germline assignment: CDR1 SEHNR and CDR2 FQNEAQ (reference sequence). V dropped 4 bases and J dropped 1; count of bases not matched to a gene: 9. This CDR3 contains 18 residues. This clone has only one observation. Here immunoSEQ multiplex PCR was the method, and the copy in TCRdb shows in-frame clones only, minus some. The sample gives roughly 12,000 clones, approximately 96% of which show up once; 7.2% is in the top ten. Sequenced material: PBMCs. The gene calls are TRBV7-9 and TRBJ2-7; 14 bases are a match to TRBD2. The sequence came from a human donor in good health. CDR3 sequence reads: CASSSSLGLAGGSYEQYF. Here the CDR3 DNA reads TGTGCCAGCAGCTCAAGCTTAGGACTAGCGGGAGGATCCTACGAGCAGTACTTC.